This T cell receptor beta chain was sequenced for a study of blood T cell repertoires in COVID-19. Study overall: Researchers got acute and convalescent COVID-19 samples from the United States, Italy and Spain. Sources were T cells, B-cell-depleted T cells, or PBMCs; the material itself was cDNA or gDNA.

TCRdb's copy holds only in-frame clones and misses some; the assay was immunoSEQ multiplex PCR. The sample includes 300,000 to 400,000 clones, more than 75% of them seen just once. Germline assignment: CDR1 SGHNT and CDR2 YYREEE (reference sequence). Trimming took 3 bases from V and 5 from J; bases not matched to a gene: 7. This CDR3 is 16 amino acids long. Sequencing was carried out using peripheral blood. This sequence originates from a woman aged 45-65 years who had recovered from COVID-19. This chain joins TRBV5-4 and TRBJ1-6; 8 bases map to TRBD1. CDR3 in DNA: TGTGCCAGCAGCTACGGACAGGGAAAGGATAATTCACCCCTCCACTTT. Its protein product is CASSYGQGKDNSPLHF.